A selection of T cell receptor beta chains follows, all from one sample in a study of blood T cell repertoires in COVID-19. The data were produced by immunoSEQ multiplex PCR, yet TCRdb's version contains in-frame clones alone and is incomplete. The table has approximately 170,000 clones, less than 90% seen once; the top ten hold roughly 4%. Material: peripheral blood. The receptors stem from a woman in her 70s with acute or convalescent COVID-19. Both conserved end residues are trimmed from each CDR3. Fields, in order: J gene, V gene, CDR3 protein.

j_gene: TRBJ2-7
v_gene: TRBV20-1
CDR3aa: SVAGLYEQY

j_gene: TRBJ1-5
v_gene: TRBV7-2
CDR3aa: ASSSTGGYQPQH

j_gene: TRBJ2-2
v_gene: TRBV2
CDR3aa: ASSQSGTGTGELF

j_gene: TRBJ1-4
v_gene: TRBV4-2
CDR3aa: ASSQDRATNEKLF

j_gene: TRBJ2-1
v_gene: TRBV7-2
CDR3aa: ASSSAGTGNEQF

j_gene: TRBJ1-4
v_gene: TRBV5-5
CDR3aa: ASSLDRVVREKLF

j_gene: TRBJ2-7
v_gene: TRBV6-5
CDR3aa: ASSPKWTSYEQY

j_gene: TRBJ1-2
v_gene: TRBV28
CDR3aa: ASSAGYGYT

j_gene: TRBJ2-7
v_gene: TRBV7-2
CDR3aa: ASSPTGTSGTPYEQY

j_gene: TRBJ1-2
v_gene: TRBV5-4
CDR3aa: ASSLPTGAYGYT

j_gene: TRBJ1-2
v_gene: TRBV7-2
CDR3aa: ASSEDRVKGYGYT

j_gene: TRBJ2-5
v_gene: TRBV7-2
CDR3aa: ASSLGRDSYETQY

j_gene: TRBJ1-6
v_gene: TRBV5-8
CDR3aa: ASSLERSYNSPLH

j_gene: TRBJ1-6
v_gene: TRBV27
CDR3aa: ASRPRDILNSPLH

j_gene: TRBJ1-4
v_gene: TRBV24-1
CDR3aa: ATSPSGGAEKLF

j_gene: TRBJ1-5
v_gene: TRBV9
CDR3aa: ASSVDGLRQPQH

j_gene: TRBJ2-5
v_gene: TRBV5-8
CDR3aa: ASRLGTSVQETQY

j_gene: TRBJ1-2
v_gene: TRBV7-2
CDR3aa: ASSRDRYGYT

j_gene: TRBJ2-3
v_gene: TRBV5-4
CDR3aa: ASSLDPGISTDTQY

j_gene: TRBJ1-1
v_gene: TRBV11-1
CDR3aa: ASNSRLDRATEAF

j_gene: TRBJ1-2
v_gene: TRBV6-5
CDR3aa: ASSYITGDNGYT

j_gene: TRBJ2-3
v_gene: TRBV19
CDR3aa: ASSIGQTLTDTQY

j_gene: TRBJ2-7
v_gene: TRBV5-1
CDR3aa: ASSPGGGLLSYEQY

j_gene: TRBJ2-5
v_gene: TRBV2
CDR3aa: ASTSGTSGVTAQY

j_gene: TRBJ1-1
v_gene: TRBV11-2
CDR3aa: ASSPQANTEAF

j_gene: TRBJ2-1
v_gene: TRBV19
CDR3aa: ASSKHPSGSDEQF

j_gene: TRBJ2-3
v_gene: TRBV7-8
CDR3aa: ASSPPTSTDTQY

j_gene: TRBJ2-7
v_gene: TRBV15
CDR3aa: ATSRGDRAYEQY

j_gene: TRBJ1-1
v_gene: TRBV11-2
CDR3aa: ASSPPGTGRAEAF

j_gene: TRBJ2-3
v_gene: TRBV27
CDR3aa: ASSIQGARDTQY

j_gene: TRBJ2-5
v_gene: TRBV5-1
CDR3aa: ASSHGTALMQETQY

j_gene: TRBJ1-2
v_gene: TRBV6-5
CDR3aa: ASSYDNRGWYGYT

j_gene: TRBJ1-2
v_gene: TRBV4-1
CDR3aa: ASSQVANYGYT

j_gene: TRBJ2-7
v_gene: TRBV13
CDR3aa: ASSLVGGTKSSEQY

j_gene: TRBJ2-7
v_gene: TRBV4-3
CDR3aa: ASSQERSRGEQY

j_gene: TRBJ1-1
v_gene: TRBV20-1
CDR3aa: SASVGTGGRNTEAF

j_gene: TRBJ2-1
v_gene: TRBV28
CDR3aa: ASSTGTFLYNEQF

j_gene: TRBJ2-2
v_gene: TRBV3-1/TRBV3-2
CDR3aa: ASSRIWTGPPGELF

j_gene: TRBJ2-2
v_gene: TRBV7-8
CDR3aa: ASSQRQGPTTGELF

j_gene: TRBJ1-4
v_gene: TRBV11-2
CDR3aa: ASSLELQLGQGVEKLF

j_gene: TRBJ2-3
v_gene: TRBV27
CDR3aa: ASSSSGSTDTQY

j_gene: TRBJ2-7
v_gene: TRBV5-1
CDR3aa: ASSLREPGQGTYEQY

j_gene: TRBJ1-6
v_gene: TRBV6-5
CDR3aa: ASSYSDRNNSPLH

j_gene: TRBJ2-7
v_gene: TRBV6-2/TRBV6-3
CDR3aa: ASSYDRGRHEQY

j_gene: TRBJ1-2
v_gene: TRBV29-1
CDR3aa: SVRVEGYYGYT

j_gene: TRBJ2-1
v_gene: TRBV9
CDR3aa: ASSVYGGNHNEQF

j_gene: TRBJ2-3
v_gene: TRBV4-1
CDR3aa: ASSQDLAGGPRDTQY